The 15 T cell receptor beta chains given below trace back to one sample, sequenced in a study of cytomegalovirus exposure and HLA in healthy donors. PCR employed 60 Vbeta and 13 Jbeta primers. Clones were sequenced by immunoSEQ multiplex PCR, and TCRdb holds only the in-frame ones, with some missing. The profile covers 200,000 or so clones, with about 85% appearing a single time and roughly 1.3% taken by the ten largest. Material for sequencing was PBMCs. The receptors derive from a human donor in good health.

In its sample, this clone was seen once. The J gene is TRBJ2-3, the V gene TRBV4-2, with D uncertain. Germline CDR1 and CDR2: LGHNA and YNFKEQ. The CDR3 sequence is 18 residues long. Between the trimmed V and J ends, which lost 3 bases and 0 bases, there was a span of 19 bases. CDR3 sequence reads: CASSHLGNEELSTDTQYF. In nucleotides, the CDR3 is TGTGCCAGCAGCCATTTGGGTAACGAGGAACTTAGCACAGATACGCAGTATTTT.

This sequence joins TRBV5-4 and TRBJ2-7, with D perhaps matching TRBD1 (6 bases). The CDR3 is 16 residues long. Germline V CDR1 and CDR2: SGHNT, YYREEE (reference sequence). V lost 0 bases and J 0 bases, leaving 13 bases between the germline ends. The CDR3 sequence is CASSLEQGVPSYEQYF. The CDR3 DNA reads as TGTGCCAGCAGCTTGGAACAGGGAGTCCCCTCCTACGAGCAGTACTTC.

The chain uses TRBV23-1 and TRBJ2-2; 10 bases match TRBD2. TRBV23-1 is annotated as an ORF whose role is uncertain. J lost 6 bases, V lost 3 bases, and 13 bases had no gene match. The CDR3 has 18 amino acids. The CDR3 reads CASSHPIASGRVAGELFF. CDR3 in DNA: TGCGCCAGCAGTCATCCCATTGCTAGCGGGAGAGTCGCCGGGGAGCTGTTTTTT.

The CDR3, as DNA: TGTGCCAGCAGCCCTTCCGTGGCCCCGGGGGACAATGAGCAGTTCTTC. Its protein is CASSPSVAPGDNEQFF. V and J are TRBV7-3 and TRBJ2-1, with D maybe TRBD2 (6 bases). CDR3 length: 16 residues. Germline values: CDR1 SGHTA, CDR2 FQGTGA. Trimming left V 5 bases short and J 5 bases short, with 19 bases between.

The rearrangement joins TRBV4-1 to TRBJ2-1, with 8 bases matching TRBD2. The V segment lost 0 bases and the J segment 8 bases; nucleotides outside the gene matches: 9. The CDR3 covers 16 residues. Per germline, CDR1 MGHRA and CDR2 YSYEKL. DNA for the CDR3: TGCGCCAGCAGCCAAGATAAGCGGGAGAAGTTCGATGAGCAGTTCTTC. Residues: CASSQDKREKFDEQFF.

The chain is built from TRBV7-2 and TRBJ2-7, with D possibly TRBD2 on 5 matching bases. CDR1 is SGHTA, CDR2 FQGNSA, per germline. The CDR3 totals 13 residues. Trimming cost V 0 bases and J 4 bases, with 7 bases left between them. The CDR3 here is CASSLAPGYEQYF. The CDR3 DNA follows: TGTGCCAGCAGCTTAGCCCCGGGATACGAGCAGTACTTC.

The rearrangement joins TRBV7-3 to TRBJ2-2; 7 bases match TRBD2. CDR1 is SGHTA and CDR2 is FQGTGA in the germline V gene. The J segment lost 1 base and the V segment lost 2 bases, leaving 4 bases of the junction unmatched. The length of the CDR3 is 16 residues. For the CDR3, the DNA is TGTGCCAGCAGCTTACAGCCGGGAGGGAACACCGGGGAGCTGTTTTTT. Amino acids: CASSLQPGGNTGELFF.

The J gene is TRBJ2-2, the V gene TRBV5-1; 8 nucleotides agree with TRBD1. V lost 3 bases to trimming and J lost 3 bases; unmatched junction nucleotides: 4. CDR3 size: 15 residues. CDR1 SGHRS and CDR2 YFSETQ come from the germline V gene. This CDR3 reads CASSSETGDTGELFF. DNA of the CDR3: TGCGCCAGCAGCTCGGAGACAGGGGACACCGGGGAGCTGTTTTTT.

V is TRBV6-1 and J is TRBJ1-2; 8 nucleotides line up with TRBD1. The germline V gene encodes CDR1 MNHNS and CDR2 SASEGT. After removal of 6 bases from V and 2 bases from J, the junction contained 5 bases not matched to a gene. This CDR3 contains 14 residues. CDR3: CASREQGENYGYTF. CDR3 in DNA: TGTGCCAGCAGGGAACAGGGGGAGAACTATGGCTACACCTTC.

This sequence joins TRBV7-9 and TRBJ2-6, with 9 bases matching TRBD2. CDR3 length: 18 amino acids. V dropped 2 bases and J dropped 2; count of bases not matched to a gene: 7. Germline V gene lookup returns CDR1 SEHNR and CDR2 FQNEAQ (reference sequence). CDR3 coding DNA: TGTGCCAGCAGCTTATCCCTAGCGGGATTAGCTGGGGCCAACGTCCTGACTTTC. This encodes CASSLSLAGLAGANVLTF. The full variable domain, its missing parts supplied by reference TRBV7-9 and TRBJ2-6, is DTGVSQNPRHKITKRGQNVTFRCDPISEHNRLYWYRQTLGQGPEFLTYFQNEAQLEKSRLLSDRFSAERPKGSFSTLEIQRTEQGDSAMYLCASSLSLAGLAGANVLTFGAGSRLTVL.

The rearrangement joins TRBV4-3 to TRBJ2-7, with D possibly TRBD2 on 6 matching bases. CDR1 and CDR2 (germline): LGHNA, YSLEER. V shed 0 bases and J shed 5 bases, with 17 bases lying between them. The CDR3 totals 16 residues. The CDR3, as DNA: TGCGCCAGCAGCCAAGATCTGGAGGGACCCGTCAACGAGCAGTACTTC. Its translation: CASSQDLEGPVNEQYF.

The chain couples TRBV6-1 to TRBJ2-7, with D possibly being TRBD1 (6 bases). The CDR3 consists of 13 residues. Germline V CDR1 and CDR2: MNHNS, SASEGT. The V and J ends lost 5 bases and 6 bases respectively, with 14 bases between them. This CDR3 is CASSTGLRGEQYF. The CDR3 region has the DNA TGTGCCAGCAGTACAGGGTTACGAGGCGAGCAGTACTTC.

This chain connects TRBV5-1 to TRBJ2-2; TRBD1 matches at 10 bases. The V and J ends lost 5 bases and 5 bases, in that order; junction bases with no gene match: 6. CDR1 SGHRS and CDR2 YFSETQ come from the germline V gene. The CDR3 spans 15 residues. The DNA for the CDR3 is TGCGCCAGCAGTCCGCCGGGACAGGGGACCGGGGAGCTGTTTTTT. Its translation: CASSPPGQGTGELFF.

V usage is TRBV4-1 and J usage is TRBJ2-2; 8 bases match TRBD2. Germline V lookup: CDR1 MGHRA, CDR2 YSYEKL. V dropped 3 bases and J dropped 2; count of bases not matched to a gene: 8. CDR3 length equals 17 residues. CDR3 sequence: CASSHDPSGHNTGELFF. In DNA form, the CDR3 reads TGCGCCAGCAGCCATGATCCTAGCGGGCATAACACCGGGGAGCTGTTTTTT.

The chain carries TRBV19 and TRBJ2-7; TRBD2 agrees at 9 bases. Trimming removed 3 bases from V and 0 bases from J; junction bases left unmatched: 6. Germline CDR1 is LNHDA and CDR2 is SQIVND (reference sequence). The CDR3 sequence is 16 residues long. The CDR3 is CASSIGDSGSSYEQYF. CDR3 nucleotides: TGTGCCAGTAGTATTGGGGATAGCGGGAGCTCCTACGAGCAGTACTTC.